The 22 T cell receptor beta chains reported below all come from one sample, sequenced in a study of T cell responses to AZD1222 COVID-19 vaccine. TCRdb's table, derived via immunoSEQ multiplex PCR, lists solely in-frame clones and lacks some. The sample lists around 110,000 clones, around nine tenths occurring once. The sequences come from peripheral blood, collected on day 0 of AZD1222 vaccination. These receptors all come from an adult in good health.

The chain combines TRBV5-4 with TRBJ2-7; D tentatively fits TRBD1 or TRBD2 (5 bases each). Germline CDR1 SGHNT, CDR2 YYREEE (reference sequence). V was pared by 5 bases and J by 6 bases, with 18 bases between. CDR3 length: 14 residues. The chain's CDR3 is CASSFFGTAGEQYF. DNA of the CDR3: TGTGCCAGCAGTTTCTTTGGGACGGCCGGCGAGCAGTACTTC.

The DNA of the CDR3 is TGTGCCAGCAGTTTGGTCGGGGGTGAGCAGTTCTTC. It translates to CASSLVGGEQFF. The chain employs TRBV12-3 or TRBV12-4 and TRBJ2-1, with a weak D call TRBD2 (6 bases). CDR3 length equals 12 residues. The ends were cut back, 3 bases at V and 9 bases at J, with 9 bases in the middle.

The chain employs TRBV4-3 and TRBJ1-4; no reliable D call. The germline CDR1 and CDR2 sequences are LGHNA and YSLEER. V lost 0 bases and J lost 0, with 8 bases in between. The CDR3 is 16 amino acids. The CDR3 loop reads CASSQDGGATNEKLFF. CDR3 nucleotides: TGCGCCAGCAGCCAAGATGGCGGGGCAACTAATGAAAAACTGTTTTTT.

V is TRBV27 and J is TRBJ1-1, with unresolved D. Germline CDR1 MNHEY, CDR2 SMNVEV (reference sequence). Trimming stripped 4 bases from V and 12 bases from J, with 18 bases between. The CDR3 extends over 13 amino acids. DNA of the CDR3: TGTGCCAGCAGTTCACAAGTCCAGAGCCAGACTTTCTTT. As protein: CASSSQVQSQTFF.

The chain links TRBV6-2 or TRBV6-3 to TRBJ1-6; TRBD1 aligns across 7 bases. Germline V gene data show CDR1 as MNHEY and CDR2 as SVGEGT. V shed 5 bases and J 5 bases; nucleotides not matched to a gene: 9. This CDR3 comprises 16 residues. The CDR3 spells CASSPRQGANNSPLHF. CDR3 nucleotide sequence: TGTGCCAGCAGTCCAAGACAGGGCGCTAATAATTCACCCCTCCACTTT.

The chain combines TRBV5-4 with TRBJ1-2; TRBD1 matches 11 bases. This CDR3 contains 14 residues. The V and J ends lost 4 bases and 4 bases, in that order; junction bases with no gene match: 3. CDR1 is SGHNT, CDR2 YYREEE, per germline (reference sequence). CDR3 amino acids: CASSGQGAGYGYTF. The CDR3 DNA reads as TGTGCCAGCAGCGGACAGGGGGCGGGCTATGGCTACACCTTC.

The rearrangement joins TRBV6-5 to TRBJ1-6; no reliable D call. Between the trimmed V and J ends, which lost 4 bases and 10 bases, there was a span of 11 bases. From germline, CDR1 is MNHEY and CDR2 SVGAGI. The CDR3 sequence is 13 residues long. CDR3 loop: CASSSRTRSPLHF. CDR3 DNA: TGTGCCAGCAGTTCCCGAACTAGATCACCCCTCCACTTT.

J is TRBJ1-2 and V is TRBV19, with D perhaps TRBD1 (6 bases). Germline CDR1 is LNHDA and CDR2 is SQIVND (reference sequence). Trimming left V 1 base short and J 4 bases short, with 10 bases between. CDR3 length: 14 amino acids. Here the CDR3 DNA reads TGTGCCAGTAGTATAGGGCAGGGGTCCTATGGCTACACCTTC. It yields the protein CASSIGQGSYGYTF.

The J gene is TRBJ1-2, the V gene TRBV4-1; maybe TRBD1 (5 bases). Trimming removed 5 bases at V and 8 bases at J, with 21 bases between. The CDR3 is 15 residues long. The germline V gene encodes CDR1 MGHRA and CDR2 YSYEKL. In DNA, the CDR3 is TGCGCCAGCAGCGAAGGCCCAGGGCAATTCTACGGCTACACCTTC. Translated, it gives CASSEGPGQFYGYTF.

The chain combines TRBV7-2 with TRBJ2-1, with 8 bases matching TRBD2. CDR3 length: 15 residues. CDR1 SGHTA and CDR2 FQGNSA come from the germline V gene. V shed 1 base, J shed 1 base, and the junction held 0 bases outside the gene matches. DNA for the CDR3: TGTGCCAGCAGCTTAGAGCGGGGGTCCTACAATGAGCAGTTCTTC. This codes for CASSLERGSYNEQFF.

The chain is built from TRBV5-1 and TRBJ2-6, with D possibly matching TRBD1 (5 bases). The CDR3 covers 16 residues. Trimming pared 5 bases from V and 4 bases from J, leaving 16 bases between. CDR1 and CDR2 (germline): SGHRS, YFSETQ. Here the CDR3 DNA reads TGCGCCAGCAGTCTGTCCCCAGGGCCCGGGGCCAACGTCCTGACTTTC. Translating it yields CASSLSPGPGANVLTF.

CDR3 sequence reads: CASSSGGRPYNEQFF. The CDR3 coding sequence is TGTGCCAGCAGTAGCGGGGGACGCCCCTACAATGAGCAGTTCTTC. The chain has TRBV3-1 (or the pseudogene TRBV3-2) and TRBJ2-1; 9 bases are shared with TRBD2. Trimming took 6 bases from V and 2 from J; bases not matched to a gene: 5. CDR3 length equals 15 residues. Germline V gene lookup returns CDR1 LGHDT and CDR2 YNNKEL (reference sequence).

This sequence joins TRBV3-1 (or the pseudogene TRBV3-2) and TRBJ2-5; 9 nucleotides line up with TRBD1. The CDR3 is made up of 14 amino acids. Germline values: CDR1 LGHDT, CDR2 YNNKEL (reference sequence). The trim removed 2 bases at V and 5 bases at J, leaving 3 bases unmatched. The CDR3 region is CASSQSGTGETQYF. CDR3 sequence (DNA): TGTGCCAGCAGCCAATCAGGGACAGGGGAGACCCAGTACTTC.

The chain is built from TRBV7-6 and TRBJ2-7, with no clear D. In germline, CDR1 is SGHVS, CDR2 FNYEAQ. CDR3 size: 16 residues. Trimming took 3 bases from V and 0 from J, leaving 15 bases between them. The DNA for the CDR3 is TGTGCCAGCAGCTTGGGTGGTGAGGATACCTCCTACGAGCAGTACTTC. This translates into CASSLGGEDTSYEQYF. The full variable domain, completed using reference TRBV7-6 and TRBJ2-7, is GAGVSQSPRYKVTKRGQDVALRCDPISGHVSLYWYRQALGQGPEFLTYFNYEAQQDKSGLPNDRFSAERPEGSISTLTIQRTEQRDSAMYRCASSLGGEDTSYEQYFGPGTRLTVT.

The gene calls are TRBV11-2 and TRBJ2-3; D is ambiguous. V lost 8 bases and J 2 bases, leaving 11 bases between the germline ends. The germline V gene encodes CDR1 SGHAT and CDR2 FQNNGV. This CDR3 comprises 13 residues. The CDR3 spells CASYAADTDTQYF. The CDR3, as DNA: TGTGCCAGCTATGCGGCCGACACAGATACGCAGTATTTT.

This chain links TRBV7-2 with TRBJ2-7; no definite D call. The CDR3 covers 12 residues. The V end lost 2 bases, the J end lost 7 bases, and 9 bases lay between the germline ends. Germline V gives CDR1 SGHTA, CDR2 FQGNSA. CDR3 protein: CASSLKFLEQYF. Written as DNA, the CDR3 is TGTGCCAGCAGCTTAAAGTTCTTAGAGCAGTACTTC. The whole variable domain, remainder taken from reference TRBV7-2 and TRBJ2-7, is GAGVSQSPSNKVTEKGKDVELRCDPISGHTALYWYRQSLGQGLEFLIYFQGNSAPDKSGLPSDRFSAERTGGSVSTLTIQRTQQEDSAVYLCASSLKFLEQYFGPGTRLTVT.

The chain is built from TRBV7-8 and TRBJ2-2, with D perhaps TRBD1 (5 bases). This CDR3 spans 16 amino acids. Germline CDR1 reads SGHVS; CDR2 reads FQNEAQ. Trimming pared 3 bases from V and 6 bases from J, leaving 17 bases between. CDR3 sequence reads: CASSFFGAGVSGELFF. The CDR3 region has the DNA TGTGCCAGCAGCTTTTTTGGGGCCGGAGTATCCGGGGAGCTGTTTTTT.

The chain combines TRBV11-1 with TRBJ2-4; maybe TRBD1 (5 bases). The CDR3 is made up of 15 amino acids. Germline V CDR1 and CDR2: SGHAT, FQDESV (reference sequence). Trimming removed 5 bases at V and 7 bases at J, with 18 bases between. In nucleotides, the CDR3 is TGTGCCAGCAGCCCTCGCAGGGCCCAGGCTAACATTCAGTACTTC. This codes for CASSPRRAQANIQYF.

This rearrangement joins TRBV5-1 to TRBJ2-7; 12 bases align to TRBD1. This CDR3 is built from 15 residues. The germline CDR1 and CDR2 sequences are SGHRS and YFSETQ. V lost 4 bases and J lost 5; bases outside the gene matches: 7. CDR3 DNA: TGCGCCAGCAGCCCCCCGGGACAGGGGGCCGACGAGCAGTACTTC. Translated: CASSPPGQGADEQYF.

This chain connects TRBV19 to TRBJ2-7, with 10 nucleotides matching TRBD1. Trimming cost V 4 bases and J 5 bases; bases outside gene matches: 14. CDR1 and CDR2 from the germline V gene are LNHDA and SQIVND (reference sequence). The CDR3 is 17 residues long. This CDR3 is CASSKRTSDRGEDEQYF. The DNA of the CDR3 is TGTGCCAGTAGTAAACGCACCTCGGACAGGGGGGAAGACGAGCAGTACTTC.

In this sample, this clone turned up once. The chain links TRBV6-5 to TRBJ1-2; D unresolved. CDR3 size: 14 residues. V lost 7 bases to trimming and J lost 1 base, with 13 bases between them. From germline, CDR1 is MNHEY and CDR2 SVGAGI. Written as DNA, the CDR3 is TGTGCCAGCATCCCAGTCCAGGATAACTATGGCTACACCTTC. Protein sequence: CASIPVQDNYGYTF.

The chain couples TRBV5-5 to TRBJ1-5; D gene unclear. The CDR3 covers 15 residues. In germline, CDR1 is SGHKS, CDR2 YYEKEE (reference sequence). Trimming shortened V by 2 bases and J by 5 bases, and 14 bases separated the two germline ends. CDR3 in DNA: TGTGCCAGCAGCTTCGGAGTACATGGGGATCAGCCCCAGCATTTT. Its translation is CASSFGVHGDQPQHF.